The sequence of this T cell receptor beta chain was determined in a study of blood T cell repertoires in COVID-19. At the level of the study: The United States, Italy and Spain were the sources of the acute and convalescent COVID-19 samples. PBMCs, B-cell-depleted T cells, or T cells were the source of the cDNA or gDNA that made up the material.

Original processing notes: Amplification of reference gene primers provided the estimated nucleated cell counts. The data were produced by immunoSEQ multiplex PCR, yet TCRdb's version contains in-frame clones alone and is incomplete. The DNA gave D and trimming, while V, J and clone size come from that table. The repertoire holds about 160,000 clones, around 84% seen once, with around 1% in the top ten. The CDR3 length is 13 residues. Trimming took off 2 bases at V and 4 bases at J, with 6 bases between the two ends. CDR1 KGHSH and CDR2 LQKENI come from the germline V gene. Remarks on this clone: This sample also contains other DNA sequences that code for the same CDR3.

Material for sequencing was peripheral blood. The chain uses TRBV18 and TRBJ1-5; D is perhaps TRBD1 (5 bases). The clonotype comes from a man in his forties or fifties with acute or convalescent COVID-19. The CDR3 sequence: CASSPDRNQPQHF. Here the CDR3 DNA reads TGTGCCAGCTCACCAGACAGAAATCAGCCCCAGCATTTT.